This is a list of T cell receptor beta chains from one sample in a study of blood T cell repertoires in COVID-19. Data came from immunoSEQ multiplex PCR; TCRdb stores just in-frame clones and leaves some out. The sample consists of about 75,000 clones, 88% of them appearing once. Sequenced sample: peripheral blood. The receptors derive from a human donor in a cohort sampled during active COVID-19. The CDR3 runs from the conserved cysteine through the conserved F or W. Fields, in order: D gene, V gene, CDR3 protein. D genes are given only for firm matches.

>-|TRBV5-6
CASSSLTGTDTQYF
>-|TRBV9
CASSPGHANTGELFF
>-|TRBV5-4
CASSLTGQPGNTIYF
>-|TRBV5-1
CASSFQDSAYGYTF
>TRBD2|TRBV18
CASSPGDYPYNEQFF
>TRBD1|TRBV2
CASSWTGGNYEQYF
>-|TRBV7-2
CASNFGRGNPYNEQFF
>-|TRBV6-2/TRBV6-3
CASSRGTPPTEQYF
>TRBD2|TRBV7-2
CASSSQGRGARYIQYF
>-|TRBV7-2
CASSLGHSYEQYF
>-|TRBV20-1
CSALLGNTIYF
>TRBD1|TRBV7-6
CASSLEGQGGQPQHF
>TRBD1|TRBV6-5
CASNGQEAYEQYF
>-|TRBV6-6
CASSSGSSYNSPLHF
>TRBD2|TRBV28
CASREPLAGGPDEQFF
>-|TRBV6-1
CASSDGQSSSGANVLTF
>-|TRBV5-5
CASSLTVGEGSQYF
>TRBD1|TRBV6-5
CASSHGQGQYF
>-|TRBV12-3/TRBV12-4
CASRLLSSTEAFF
>-|TRBV12-5
CASGLGGAATDTQYF
>TRBD2|TRBV18
CASSRTSGSSNTGELFF
>TRBD1|TRBV5-1
CASSLAGDRGYEQYF
>TRBD1|TRBV5-1
CASTLRLAGGHEQYF
>-|TRBV6-6
CASSYGRKVTGELFF
>TRBD1|TRBV9
CASSVGTGGVHSPLHF
>-|TRBV18
CASSPGGRTDTQYF
>-|TRBV28
CASSFSSGANVLTF
>TRBD1|TRBV3-1/TRBV3-2
CASSQGDRGGIAFF
>-|TRBV2
CASISGVPSTEAFF
>-|TRBV5-1
CASSQMGGAAGNTIYF
>-|TRBV6-5
CASSKYRGGWEPQHF
>-|TRBV5-1
CASSLMWTATLSGNTIYF
>-|TRBV14
CASSPRWASSTTGELFF
>-|TRBV11-1
CASSLGLANTGELFF
>-|TRBV6-5
CASSSGANTQYF
>TRBD2|TRBV19
CASSILGGVETQYF
>TRBD1|TRBV9
CASSAGQRPGEQYF
>-|TRBV7-2
CASSSQTRGGQETQYF
>TRBD2|TRBV3-1/TRBV3-2
CASSQDQGLADQETQYF
>-|TRBV6-2/TRBV6-3
CASSYGPPLPYPYEQYF
>-|TRBV2
CASRTSSGANVLTF
>-|TRBV25-1
CASSFMGQGPNEKLFF
>-|TRBV7-9
CASSLGGYSNQPQHF
>TRBD2|TRBV6-5
CATQKREGLNEQFF
>TRBD1|TRBV15
CATVKKRDSEIYGYTF
>TRBD1|TRBV19
CASSEPGGHYGYTF
>TRBD1|TRBV5-1
CASSLVGTGYNEQFF
>TRBD1|TRBV23-1
CASSQSTGYPNYGYTF
>TRBD2|TRBV4-3
CASSQGTSGEGGDTQYF
>-|TRBV5-4
CASTGRGGTEAFF
>-|TRBV6-5
CASSYVPQGAKNIQYF
>-|TRBV7-9
CVLTGGSVPNSPLHF
>TRBD2|TRBV6-5
CASSNRLAVQETQYF
>-|TRBV19
CASSKNPGGYGYTF
>TRBD2|TRBV28
CASSPYSGGYNEQFF
>TRBD2|TRBV4-1
CASSQVESGSGYNEQFF
>TRBD1|TRBV7-6
CASSLGGGAGNEKLFF
>TRBD2|TRBV28
CASSSSGRSHRETQYF
>TRBD1|TRBV6-5
CASTMGSGGSYEQYF